The clone carrying this T cell receptor beta chain was counted a single time. Antigen specificity is unknown. Assay: immunoSEQ multiplex PCR; the TCRdb copy retains only in-frame clones and omits some. Of 2 million to 2.5 million clones detected, approximately 94% appear once; the ten largest clones hold 0.36%. Free of recent acute infections or vaccinations, the donors were healthy HIV-negative adults. CD4+ cells yielded CD45RA+ naive and CD45RA-negative memory subsets. The source of the sample is a study of shared clonotypes between healthy human individuals. Germline CDR1 and CDR2: PRHDT and FYEKMQ (reference sequence). The V and J ends lost 4 bases and 6 bases, in that order; junction bases with no gene match: 17. This CDR3 is 18 amino acids long. Findings of the study overall: Clonotypes shared by all four sorted-subset donors had higher generation probabilities than non-shared clonotypes.

The gene calls are TRBV13 and TRBJ2-3; 9 bases are a match to TRBD1. The sequence was obtained from a man between 18 and 35 years old in good health. Some clones in this sample may be carry-over from other donors' samples. The material sequenced was naive CD4+ T cells from PBMCs. The subset: CD45RA+ positively selected. The CDR3 region is CASSSTPLQGARRDTQYF. CDR3 in DNA: TGTGCCAGCAGCTCCACGCCCTTACAGGGGGCCCGTCGGGATACGCAGTATTTT.